The 17 T cell receptor beta chains below all came from one sample that was sequenced in a study of OX40 agonist ivuxolimab in advanced cancers. The data were produced by immunoSEQ multiplex PCR, yet TCRdb's version contains in-frame clones alone and is incomplete. The sample includes about 19,000 clones, about four fifths seen only once; the top ten take approximately 26%. This sample comprised CD4+ or CD8+ T cells sorted from blood, obtained in a trial of the OX40 agonist ivuxolimab. All receptors come from an adult with an advanced solid tumor such as melanoma, head and neck, liver or kidney cancer.

The chain carries TRBV14 and TRBJ2-7; D remains ambiguous. The CDR3 runs to 13 residues. V lost 1 base, J lost 0 bases, and 4 bases lay in between. The V gene's germline CDR1 is SGHDN and CDR2 FVKESK. The CDR3 coding sequence is TGTGCCAGCAGCCAAGTGGGCTCCTACGAGCAGTACTTC. As protein: CASSQVGSYEQYF.

Within the sample, this clone is large. The chain links TRBV6-4 to TRBJ2-6, with no clear D. The germline V and J ends were trimmed by 2 bases and 2 bases, with 10 bases remaining between them. The CDR3 is 16 residues long. Germline V gives CDR1 MRHNA, CDR2 SNTAGT. In DNA form, the CDR3 reads TGTGCCAGCAGTGACCAGACGGATACTGGGGCCAACGTCCTGACTTTC. It encodes CASSDQTDTGANVLTF.

A word on this clone: The sample holds other DNA sequences that translate to the same CDR3. The chain links TRBV7-3 to TRBJ2-2; no reliable D call. Germline V gene data show CDR1 as SGHTA and CDR2 as FQGTGA. The CDR3 sequence is 15 residues long. V lost 1 base and J lost 1, with 7 bases in between. CDR3 DNA sequence: TGTGCCAGCAGCTTAATCGGCGGGAACACCGGGGAGCTGTTTTTT. This gives the protein CASSLIGGNTGELFF. The variable domain in full, completed from reference TRBV7-3 and TRBJ2-2, reads GAGVSQTPSNKVTEKGKYVELRCDPISGHTALYWYRQSLGQGPEFLIYFQGTGAADDSGLPNDRFFAVRPEGSVSTLKIQRTERGDSAVYLCASSLIGGNTGELFFGEGSRLTVL.

A word on this clone: One junction end does not reproduce the germline sequence, and a read error may be involved. This chain joins TRBV14 and TRBJ2-1, with D possibly being TRBD2 (6 bases). The CDR3 runs 14 residues. Germline-derived CDR1 and CDR2 are SGHDN and FVKESK. In nucleotides, the CDR3 is TGTGCCAGCAGTCAAGCACTTCCGGGAGATGAGCAGTTCTTC. Translation: CASSQALPGDEQFF.

This chain connects TRBV19 to TRBJ2-1; 8 positions match TRBD1. Germline V lookup: CDR1 LNHDA, CDR2 SQIVND (reference sequence). The junction had 7 bases not matched to a gene; V was cut back by 5 bases and J by 4 bases. The CDR3 totals 15 residues. CDR3: CASSPGQGPYNEQFF. CDR3 DNA: TGTGCCAGTAGTCCCGGACAGGGCCCTTACAATGAGCAGTTCTTC. The variable domain in full, completed from reference TRBV19 and TRBJ2-1, reads DGGITQSPKYLFRKEGQNVTLSCEQNLNHDAMYWYRQDPGQGLRLIYYSQIVNDFQKGDIAEGYSVSREKKESFPLTVTSAQKNPTAFYLCASSPGQGPYNEQFFGPGTRLTVL.

The J gene is TRBJ2-3, the V gene TRBV11-2, with D possibly being TRBD1 or TRBD2 (5 bases each). The CDR3 contains 14 residues. V lost 7 bases and J 4 bases, leaving 15 bases between the germline ends. Germline loops: CDR1 SGHAT, CDR2 FQNNGV. In DNA, the CDR3 is TGTGCCAGCACCGGGGCCCCCCCCGCAGATACGCAGTATTTT. The encoded protein is CASTGAPPADTQYF.

This clone was found a few times. At one end, the junction sequence differs from germline, possibly due to a read error. J is TRBJ1-2 and V is TRBV30; TRBD1 might be the D (6 bases). Per germline, CDR1 GTSNPN and CDR2 SVGIG (reference sequence). The length of the CDR3 is 13 residues. The CDR3 here is CARSGGRNYGYTF. The DNA of the CDR3 is TGTGCCAGGAGTGGGGGGCGGAACTATGGCTACACCTTC. The variable domain in full, with the rest retrieved from reference TRBV30 and TRBJ1-2, is SQTIHQWPATLVQPVGSPLSLECTVEGTSNPNLYWYRQAAGRGLQLLFYSVGIGQISSEVPQNLSASRPQDRQFILSSKKLLLSDSGFYLCARSGGRNYGYTFGSGTRLTVV.

The chain employs TRBV5-1 and TRBJ2-7; D might be TRBD1 (7 bases). The CDR3 totals 13 residues. Between the trimmed V and J ends, which lost 4 bases and 5 bases, there was a span of 13 bases. CDR1 and CDR2 (germline): SGHRS, YFSETQ. DNA of the CDR3: TGCGCCAGCAGCCCAGGGGGGCACCACGAGCAGTACTTC. Its protein is CASSPGGHHEQYF.

This chain connects TRBV4-1 to TRBJ1-1; D call uncertain. Germline V CDR1 and CDR2: MGHRA, YSYEKL. Trimming took 1 base from V and 0 from J, leaving 6 bases between them. The CDR3 is 14 amino acids. The CDR3 is CASSQAYLNTEAFF. The CDR3 DNA is TGCGCCAGCAGCCAAGCCTATTTGAACACTGAAGCTTTCTTT.

The chain carries TRBV10-3 and TRBJ1-3; the match to TRBD1 covers 7 bases. Germline values: CDR1 ENHRY, CDR2 SYGVKD. After removal of 6 bases from V and 3 bases from J, the junction contained 11 bases not matched to a gene. CDR3 length: 16 residues. The CDR3 DNA is TGTGCCATCAGCCCTGACGACAGGGACTATGGAAACACCATATATTTT. It specifies CAISPDDRDYGNTIYF.

The V gene is TRBV27, the J gene TRBJ2-7; TRBD1 agrees at 11 bases. J lost 6 bases, V lost 2 bases, and 3 bases had no gene match. The CDR3 length is 14 residues. Looked up from germline, CDR1 is MNHEY and CDR2 is SMNVEV (reference sequence). CDR3 sequence: CASSLTGTGGEQYF. The CDR3 coding sequence is TGTGCCAGCAGTTTAACAGGGACAGGGGGCGAGCAGTACTTC.

By share of the sample, this clone is medium-sized. The J gene is TRBJ2-7, the V gene TRBV29-1; perhaps TRBD2 as D (7 bases). The CDR3 consists of 13 residues. CDR1 and CDR2 (germline): SQVTM, ANQGSEA. Trimming cost V 7 bases and J 5 bases, with 18 bases left between them. CDR3 coding DNA: TGCAGCGCCAAGGGGGGGGATTGGAACGAGCAGTACTTC. Protein sequence: CSAKGGDWNEQYF.

The chain is built from TRBV6-1 and TRBJ2-1; D gene uncertain. This CDR3 has 10 amino acids. Trimming took 7 bases from V and 12 from J, leaving 10 bases between them. Germline CDR1 reads MNHNS; CDR2 reads SASEGT. The CDR3: CASKEIGQFF. CDR3 nucleotide sequence: TGTGCCAGCAAGGAGATAGGGCAGTTCTTC.

The genes are TRBV6-4 and TRBJ2-1, with TRBD2 matching 13 bases. In germline, CDR1 is MRHNA, CDR2 SNTAGT. Trimming at V came to 3 bases and at J to 12 bases, leaving 8 bases not matched to a gene. This CDR3 is built from 15 residues. CDR3 DNA: TGTGCCAGCAGTGATGGGACTAGCGGGGTCGATGGGCAGTTCTTC. Its translation: CASSDGTSGVDGQFF.

This rearrangement joins TRBV19 to TRBJ2-4; D ambiguous. V was pared by 5 bases and J by 1 base, with 12 bases between. The CDR3 runs 15 residues. The germline V gene has CDR1 LNHDA and CDR2 SQIVND (reference sequence). CDR3 amino acids: CASSGIGEAKNIQYF. In DNA, the CDR3 is TGTGCCAGTAGTGGTATAGGTGAGGCCAAAAACATTCAGTACTTC.

The rearrangement uses TRBV6-5 and TRBJ2-7, with D hard to call. V was clipped by 8 bases and J by 0 bases, with 2 bases between them. The germline V gene encodes CDR1 MNHEY and CDR2 SVGAGI. The CDR3 extends over 10 amino acids. The CDR3 protein is CASVSYEQYF. DNA for the CDR3: TGTGCCAGCGTCTCCTACGAGCAGTACTTC.

The V and J genes are TRBV29-1 and TRBJ2-7; 8 positions match TRBD2. The CDR3 sequence is 14 residues long. Germline CDR1 SQVTM, CDR2 ANQGSEA. V dropped 7 bases and J dropped 3; count of bases not matched to a gene: 11. The CDR3 nucleotides are TGCAGCGGCGCCCGGGGGGGGGCGGGCTACGAGCAGTACTTC. This encodes CSGARGGAGYEQYF.